This T cell receptor (beta chain) was sequenced for a study of T cells in Graves' hyperthyroidism and ophthalmopathy. What was amplified from RNA transcripts were TCR beta CDR3 regions. With the HTBI primer set, the TCR CDR3 went through a first round of RT-PCR. TCRdb ran MiXCR on the multiplex PCR reads and lists one entry per CDR3 protein. Among 300,000 to 500,000 distinct CDR3 sequences, 11% to 15% were seen once, and the ten largest hold 28%. Trimming cost V 1 base and J 8 bases, with 14 bases left between them. Germline values: CDR1 DFQATT, CDR2 SNEGSKA (reference sequence). This CDR3 comprises 13 residues. This clonotype has ten or more counts.

The sequence derives from a man in his fifties with Graves' ophthalmopathy. The sequenced sample consisted of blood. This chain links TRBV20-1 with TRBJ1-2, with D tentatively TRBD1 (5 bases). The CDR3 protein is CSARGSGQEGYTF. The CDR3 region has the DNA TGCAGTGCTAGAGGGTCCGGACAAGAAGGCTACACCTTC.